Presented here are 30 T cell receptor beta chains from one specimen sequenced in a study of CD8 T cells in ankylosing spondylitis. Study findings and constraints: Apparently characteristic of ankylosing spondylitis blood was a TCR beta motif (fewer than 10 highly homologous variants).

These receptors are not linked to any known antigen. One entry per CDR3 protein results from TCRdb running MiXCR on the 5' RACE reads. This table has 200,000 to 250,000 distinct CDR3 sequences, 5.5% to 7.5% appearing once. The sequencing input was blood, either unsorted or a sorted T cell fraction (not recorded which). These receptors came from a male donor with ankylosing spondylitis.

Ten or more counts support this clonotype. The chain links TRBV6-5 to TRBJ1-2, with D perhaps TRBD1 (6 bases). Germline V gene data show CDR1 as MNHEY and CDR2 as SVGAGI. V was cut by 0 bases and J by 7 bases, with 15 bases left in between. The CDR3 runs 15 residues. DNA for the CDR3: TGTGCCAGCAGTTACTCGACAGGACCTTCCGTTGGCTACACCTTC. It translates to CASSYSTGPSVGYTF.

There are a few counts of this clonotype. The chain uses TRBV11-1 and TRBJ2-1; possible D gene TRBD2, 7 bases. CDR1 and CDR2 (germline): SGHAT, FQDESV (reference sequence). The CDR3 runs 14 residues. The V end was cut by 3 bases, the J end by 8 bases, with 14 bases between. DNA for the CDR3: TGTGCCAGCAGCTTTAGGGGGGGGTGGGATGAGCAGTTCTTC. It translates to CASSFRGGWDEQFF.

The table lists this clonotype with many counts. The rearrangement uses TRBV7-8 and TRBJ1-5; 10 bases match TRBD1. The CDR3 extends over 16 amino acids. With V trimmed by 5 bases and J by 5 bases, 9 bases remained unmatched. Germline CDR1 SGHVS, CDR2 FQNEAQ. CDR3 sequence (DNA): TGTGCCAGCAGCCAAGGGTCGGGACAGGGGTATCAGCCCCAGCATTTT. It encodes CASSQGSGQGYQPQHF.

The chain links TRBV24-1 to TRBJ1-2; D gene uncertain. Germline-derived CDR1 and CDR2 are KGHDR and SFDVKD. This CDR3 has 13 residues. V was cut by 3 bases and J by 11 bases, with 15 bases left in between. The CDR3 loop is CATSDGRADGYTF. For the CDR3, the DNA is TGTGCCACCAGTGATGGAAGGGCAGACGGGTACACCTTC.

This clonotype was picked up many times. The rearrangement joins TRBV11-2 to TRBJ1-4; 10 bases map to TRBD1. The germline CDR1 and CDR2 sequences are SGHAT and FQNNGV. The CDR3 is made up of 16 amino acids. The ends lost 5 bases at V and 3 bases at J; junction bases unmatched: 6. Written as DNA, the CDR3 is TGTGCCAGCAGCCTGGGACAGGGGCCGGCTAATGAAAAACTGTTTTTT. Amino acids: CASSLGQGPANEKLFF. The variable domain in full, completed from reference TRBV11-2 and TRBJ1-4, reads EAGVAQSPRYKIIEKRQSVAFWCNPISGHATLYWYQQILGQGPKLLIQFQNNGVVDDSQLPKDRFSAERLKGVDSTLKIQPAKLEDSAVYLCASSLGQGPANEKLFFGSGTQLSVL.

This clonotype was counted ten times or more. The chain joins TRBV12-3 or TRBV12-4 to TRBJ2-1, with a tentative D call TRBD2 (5 bases). The V end was cut by 1 base, the J end by 4 bases, with 14 bases between. The CDR3 extends over 16 amino acids. The CDR3, as DNA: TGTGCCAGCAGTTTAGGGTTCGGGATCGGGTACAATGAGCAGTTCTTC. Its translation: CASSLGFGIGYNEQFF.

This clonotype was detected only a few times. Given a much more abundant clone one base away, this may be a read error. The chain couples TRBV7-7 to TRBJ2-3, with unresolved D. Germline lookup yields CDR1 SSHAT and CDR2 FNYEAQ (reference sequence). The CDR3 consists of 17 residues. In DNA, the CDR3 is TGTGTCAGCAGCTTAGAGGCAGGCTCAACCAGCACAGATACGCAGTATTTT. It translates to CVSSLEAGSTSTDTQYF.

The chain combines TRBV7-6 with TRBJ2-1; 7 bases agree with TRBD2. The germline V gene encodes CDR1 SGHVS and CDR2 FNYEAQ. CDR3 size: 16 residues. V shed 0 bases and J 4 bases; nucleotides not matched to a gene: 6. CDR3 sequence reads: CASSLAQTGGYNEQFF. The CDR3 bases are TGTGCCAGCAGCTTAGCGCAGACGGGAGGTTACAATGAGCAGTTCTTC.

This clonotype was seen repeatedly, ten times or more. CDR3 residues: CAISAGVRYEQYF. CDR3 sequence (DNA): TGTGCCATCAGTGCGGGCGTCAGGTACGAGCAGTACTTC. The chain has TRBV10-3 and TRBJ2-7; unclear D gene. This CDR3 is built from 13 residues. Germline V gene lookup returns CDR1 ENHRY and CDR2 SYGVKD. Trimming stripped 4 bases from V and 4 bases from J, with 11 bases between.

This clonotype appeared a few times. CDR3 amino acids: CASSVPRLDYNEQFF. CDR3 DNA sequence: TGTGCCAGCAGCGTACCCCGCTTGGACTACAATGAGCAGTTCTTC. The chain uses TRBV11-2 and TRBJ2-1; D uncertain. V lost 5 bases and J lost 3, with 14 bases in between. Germline V gene data show CDR1 as SGHAT and CDR2 as FQNNGV. This CDR3 contains 15 residues.

This clonotype has ten or more counts. The chain couples TRBV29-1 to TRBJ2-7, with a weak D call TRBD1 (6 bases). CDR3 length equals 13 residues. From germline, CDR1 is SQVTM and CDR2 ANQGSEA. Trimming cost V 7 bases and J 2 bases, with 15 bases left between them. CDR3 sequence: CSAFGQIPYEQYF. The CDR3 coding sequence is TGCAGCGCGTTTGGACAGATCCCCTACGAGCAGTACTTC.

This clonotype was seen a handful of times. The chain links TRBV3-1 to TRBJ1-1, with 9 bases identical to TRBD1. Germline trimming cut 4 bases from V and 7 bases from J; bases unmatched to any gene: 16. The CDR3 runs to 17 residues. CDR1 is LGHDT and CDR2 is YNNKEL in the germline V gene (reference sequence). For the CDR3, the DNA is TGTGCCAGCAGCCCCCCGGGACAGGGATGGCCGGCGGGTGAAGCTTTCTTT. Protein sequence: CASSPPGQGWPAGEAFF.

At least ten counts were recorded for this clonotype. This sequence joins TRBV9 and TRBJ2-5, with 13 positions matching TRBD2. Germline V lookup: CDR1 SGDLS, CDR2 YYNGEE. This CDR3 comprises 15 residues. Germline trimming cut 5 bases from V and 2 bases from J; bases unmatched to any gene: 3. The CDR3 spells CASSGGLAGQETQYF. The DNA of the CDR3 is TGTGCCAGCAGTGGGGGACTAGCGGGGCAAGAGACCCAGTACTTC.

This clonotype showed up many times. The chain has TRBV29-1 and TRBJ2-2; D not resolved. The CDR3 runs to 12 residues. Per germline, CDR1 SQVTM and CDR2 ANQGSEA. Trimming removed 4 bases from V and 5 bases from J, with 8 bases in between. In DNA form, the CDR3 reads TGCAGCGTTGTTCCTGAAACCGGGGAGCTGTTTTTT. Residues: CSVVPETGELFF.

There are many counts of this clonotype. The chain links TRBV27 to TRBJ1-5; tentative D call: TRBD1 (6 bases). Looked up from germline, CDR1 is MNHEY and CDR2 is SMNVEV (reference sequence). Trimming stripped 5 bases from V and 0 bases from J, with 8 bases between. The CDR3 has 14 amino acids. The CDR3 DNA reads as TGTGCCAGCAGTCCAGGGGTTAGCAATCAGCCCCAGCATTTT. This gives the protein CASSPGVSNQPQHF.

This clonotype came up a few times. V gene TRBV7-9 combines with J gene TRBJ2-5, with 9 positions matching TRBD2. CDR3 length: 17 amino acids. Germline V CDR1 and CDR2: SEHNR, FQNEAQ (reference sequence). Trimming at V came to 5 bases and at J to 5 bases, leaving 15 bases not matched to a gene. DNA of the CDR3: TGTGCCAGCAGCCAAACCATCCGGCTAGCGGGGAGGGAGACCCAGTACTTC. Amino acid sequence: CASSQTIRLAGRETQYF.

Many counts were recorded for this clonotype. V gene TRBV7-2 combines with J gene TRBJ2-5; 7 bases are a match to TRBD2. The CDR3 sequence is 13 residues long. Losses at the gene ends were 8 bases for V and 2 bases for J; bases not matched to a gene: 5. Germline V lookup: CDR1 SGHTA, CDR2 FQGNSA. This CDR3 reads CASALAGQETQYF. The CDR3 region has the DNA TGTGCCAGCGCTTTAGCGGGTCAAGAGACCCAGTACTTC.

This chain links TRBV25-1 with TRBJ1-6; 7 bases map to TRBD1. This CDR3 region has 16 residues. CDR1 MGHDK and CDR2 SYGVNS come from the germline V gene. The J segment lost 12 bases and the V segment lost 1 base, leaving 12 bases of the junction unmatched. The CDR3 reads CASSESGTGDRKPLHF. The CDR3 region has the DNA TGTGCCAGCAGTGAATCCGGAACAGGGGATAGGAAACCCCTCCACTTT.

This clonotype turned up a few times. The chain joins TRBV15 to TRBJ1-5; a possible D gene is TRBD1 (5 bases). The germline gives CDR1 LNHNV, CDR2 YYDKDF (reference sequence). This CDR3 is built from 17 residues. The ends were cut back, 2 bases at V and 3 bases at J, with 17 bases in the middle. In nucleotides, the CDR3 is TGTGCCACCAGCAGATTACCAGGGAATGTAACCAATCAGCCCCAGCATTTT. Protein sequence: CATSRLPGNVTNQPQHF.

In this sample, this clonotype turned up many times. The CDR3 DNA is TGCGCCAGCAGCTTTGAAGGGGCCACCGAAGGGACCCAGTACTTC. Translating it yields CASSFEGATEGTQYF. The rearrangement links TRBV5-1 to TRBJ2-5; D is possibly TRBD1 (5 bases). Trimming took off 2 bases at V and 7 bases at J, with 18 bases between the two ends. The CDR3 has 15 residues. Looked up from germline, CDR1 is SGHRS and CDR2 is YFSETQ.

This clonotype was seen many times. This chain joins TRBV4-3 and TRBJ2-1; TRBD1 or TRBD2 may be the D gene (5 bases each). V was shortened by 0 bases and J by 10 bases, with 10 bases between the two germline ends. The CDR3 length is 13 residues. Germline V gives CDR1 LGHNA, CDR2 YSLEER. In DNA form, the CDR3 reads TGCGCCAGCAGCCAAGATTGGGGGACGGAGCAGTTCTTC. Translated, it gives CASSQDWGTEQFF.

This clonotype was counted many times. The chain has TRBV11-2 and TRBJ2-1; D is uncertain. Per the germline V gene, CDR1 is SGHAT and CDR2 is FQNNGV. This CDR3 comprises 15 residues. Trimming left V 2 bases short and J 5 bases short, with 13 bases between. In nucleotides, the CDR3 is TGTGCCAGCAGCTTATCCATCGGACCAAACAATGAGCAGTTCTTC. Its translation is CASSLSIGPNNEQFF. The whole variable domain, remainder taken from reference TRBV11-2 and TRBJ2-1, is EAGVAQSPRYKIIEKRQSVAFWCNPISGHATLYWYQQILGQGPKLLIQFQNNGVVDDSQLPKDRFSAERLKGVDSTLKIQPAKLEDSAVYLCASSLSIGPNNEQFFGPGTRLTVL.

This clonotype was counted at least ten times. This chain joins TRBV4-1 and TRBJ2-3; 13 nucleotides agree with TRBD2. The ends lost 3 bases at V and 4 bases at J; junction bases unmatched: 1. The CDR3 sequence is 15 residues long. CDR1 and CDR2 from the germline V gene are MGHRA and YSYEKL. The CDR3 nucleotides are TGCGCCAGCAGCCAGACTAGCGGGAGGTCAGATACGCAGTATTTT. This codes for CASSQTSGRSDTQYF.

The rearrangement joins TRBV28 to TRBJ2-6; D is perhaps TRBD1 or TRBD2 (5 bases each). The CDR3 is made up of 15 amino acids. The germline gives CDR1 MDHEN, CDR2 SYDVKM. V lost 0 bases to trimming and J lost 3 bases, with 6 bases between them. CDR3 sequence reads: CASSLWRGGANVLTF. In DNA form, the CDR3 reads TGTGCCAGCAGTTTATGGAGGGGTGGGGCCAACGTCCTGACTTTC.

This clonotype showed up many times. J is TRBJ2-2 and V is TRBV29-1, with 8 bases matching TRBD2. Germline trimming cut 6 bases from V and 2 bases from J; bases unmatched to any gene: 11. The germline CDR1 and CDR2 sequences are SQVTM and ANQGSEA. The CDR3 extends over 16 amino acids. The CDR3: CSVAHPGLANTGELFF. CDR3 in DNA: TGCAGCGTGGCCCATCCCGGACTAGCTAACACCGGGGAGCTGTTTTTT.

This clonotype appeared many times. The J gene is TRBJ1-6, the V gene TRBV4-3; TRBD1 matches 8 bases. Trimming removed 1 base from V and 7 bases from J; junction bases left unmatched: 3. Germline CDR1 reads LGHNA; CDR2 reads YSLEER. The CDR3 has 15 residues. CDR3 protein: CASSQGTGRNSPLHF. The CDR3 DNA sequence: TGCGCCAGCAGCCAAGGGACAGGGAGGAATTCACCCCTCCACTTT.

This clonotype was seen repeatedly, ten times or more. The V call is TRBV6-2 or TRBV6-3, the J call TRBJ2-7; 7 bases match TRBD2. Germline values: CDR1 MNHEY, CDR2 SVGEGT. V lost 4 bases to trimming and J lost 3 bases; unmatched junction nucleotides: 6. The CDR3 has 14 residues. CDR3 DNA sequence: TGTGCCAGCAGTTTAACTAGCGCCTACTACGAGCAGTACTTC. It encodes CASSLTSAYYEQYF.

This clonotype has ten or more counts. This sequence joins TRBV19 and TRBJ1-6; D is perhaps TRBD1 (6 bases). The CDR3 totals 15 residues. Trimming pared 3 bases from V and 7 bases from J, leaving 13 bases between. CDR1 is LNHDA and CDR2 is SQIVND in the germline V gene (reference sequence). The CDR3, as DNA: TGTGCCAGTAGTATGCGGGGGACATGGAATTCACCCCTCCACTTT. Translation gives CASSMRGTWNSPLHF.

This clonotype occurred many times. The rearrangement joins TRBV14 to TRBJ2-1; D is perhaps TRBD2 (5 bases). V lost 4 bases and J 4 bases, leaving 17 bases between the germline ends. The CDR3 has 16 amino acids. Germline CDR1 is SGHDN and CDR2 is FVKESK. The CDR3 nucleotides are TGTGCCAGCAGCCCTAGCCCGGCGCGCACTTACAATGAGCAGTTCTTC. It yields the protein CASSPSPARTYNEQFF. The full variable domain, in which reference TRBV14 and TRBJ2-1 provide the parts outside the CDR3, is EAGVTQFPSHSVIEKGQTVTLRCDPISGHDNLYWYRRVMGKEIKFLLHFVKESKQDESGMPNNRFLAERTGGTYSTLKVQPAELEDSGVYFCASSPSPARTYNEQFFGPGTRLTVL.

This clonotype was observed many times. This rearrangement joins TRBV27 to TRBJ2-1; possibly TRBD1 or TRBD2 for D (5 bases each). V was clipped by 5 bases and J by 11 bases, with 10 bases between them. CDR3 length: 11 residues. CDR1 and CDR2 (germline): MNHEY, SMNVEV (reference sequence). The CDR3 coding sequence is TGTGCCAGCAGTCGAGGGACGCAGCAGTTCTTC. It is translated as CASSRGTQQFF.